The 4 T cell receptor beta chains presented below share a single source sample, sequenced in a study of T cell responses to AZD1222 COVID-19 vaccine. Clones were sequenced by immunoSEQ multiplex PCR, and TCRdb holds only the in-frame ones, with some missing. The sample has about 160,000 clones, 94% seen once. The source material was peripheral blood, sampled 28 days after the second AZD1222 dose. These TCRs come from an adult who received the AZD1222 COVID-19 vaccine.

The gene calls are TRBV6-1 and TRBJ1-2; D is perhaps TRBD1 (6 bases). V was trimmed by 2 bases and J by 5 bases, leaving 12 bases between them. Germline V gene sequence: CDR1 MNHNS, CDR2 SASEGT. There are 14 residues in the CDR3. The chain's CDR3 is CASSERGSSYGYTF. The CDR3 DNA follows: TGTGCCAGCAGTGAAAGGGGGAGCAGTTATGGCTACACCTTC.

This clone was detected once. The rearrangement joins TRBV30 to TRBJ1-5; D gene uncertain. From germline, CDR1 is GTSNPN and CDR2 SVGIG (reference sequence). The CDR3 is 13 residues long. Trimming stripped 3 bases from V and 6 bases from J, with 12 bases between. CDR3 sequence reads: CAWSGPGIQPQHF. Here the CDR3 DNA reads TGTGCCTGGAGCGGACCCGGCATTCAGCCCCAGCATTTT.

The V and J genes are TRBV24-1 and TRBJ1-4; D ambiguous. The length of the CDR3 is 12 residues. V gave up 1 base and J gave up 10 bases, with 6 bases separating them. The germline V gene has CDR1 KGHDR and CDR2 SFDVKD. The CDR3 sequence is CATSDFWGKLFF. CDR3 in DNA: TGTGCCACCAGTGATTTTTGGGGAAAACTGTTTTTT.

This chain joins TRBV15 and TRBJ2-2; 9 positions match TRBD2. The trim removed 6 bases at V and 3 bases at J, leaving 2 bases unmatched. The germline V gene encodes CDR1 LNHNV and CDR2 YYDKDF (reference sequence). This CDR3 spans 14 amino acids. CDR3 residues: CATRRTSDTGELFF. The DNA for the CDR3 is TGTGCCACCAGAAGGACTAGCGACACCGGGGAGCTGTTTTTT.